This T cell receptor beta chain derives from a study of shared clonotypes between healthy human individuals. Across the whole study: There were three CD4 naive, three CD4 memory, two CD8 naive and one CD8 memory plates per donor. General study points: Sample collection involved blood only; tissue repertoires are likely different. Limited genetic and exposure-history diversity came from having few donors.

Assay execution took place at the deep level. The assay was immunoSEQ multiplex PCR, and TCRdb's table has in-frame clones only and misses some. In the table there are 1.5 million to 2.5 million clones, over 85% of which are singletons. With respect to this clone: No antigen is known for it.

Terminally differentiated effector memory CD45RA+ cells were excluded from the naive CD8 cells, which were CD45RO-negative and positively selected for CCR7. The receptor was derived from a man between 18 and 29 years old in good health. Sample: naive CD8+ T cells sorted from blood.

This chain's CDR3 is CASSLRVSSYEQYF. The CDR3 DNA is TGTGCCAGCAGCTTGAGGGTGAGCTCCTACGAGCAGTACTTC. This chain connects TRBV11-2 to TRBJ2-7; D is perhaps TRBD2 (5 bases). V lost 3 bases, J lost 0 bases, and 9 bases lay in between. The CDR3 totals 14 residues. CDR1 SGHAT and CDR2 FQNNGV come from the germline V gene.